This T cell receptor beta chain was profiled in a study of T-cell reconstitution after alpha-beta-depleted transplantation in children. Preparation of the TCRbeta library used unique molecular identifiers. One entry per CDR3 protein, called by TCRdb with MiXCR from the PCR reads. The sample records under 850,000 distinct CDR3 sequences, 13% being singletons. Study-wide findings and caveats: There were some patients whose high TCRbeta diversity at day 60 came from surviving recipient T cells and thymic progenitors. A year post-transplant, T-cell counts and diversity derived mostly from newly produced T cells. After transplant, at about two months, alpha-beta T cells were reportedly derived from several hundred expanded graft clones.

This clonotype was seen at least ten times. The antigen remains undetermined. Trimming pared 3 bases from V and 1 base from J, leaving 9 bases between. CDR1 is SQVTM, CDR2 ANQGSEA, per germline. The CDR3 sequence is 13 residues long. This chain connects TRBV29-1 to TRBJ2-5; D is undetermined. Specimen: PBMCs, collected before TCRalphabeta/CD19-depleted stem cell transplant. This clonotype originated in a girl aged 2-10 years with congenital amegakaryocytic thrombocytopenia, due to receive a stem cell transplant. CDR3 sequence (DNA): TGCAGCGTTGAGTTTGGCGCCCAAGAGACCCAGTACTTC. This sequence encodes CSVEFGAQETQYF.